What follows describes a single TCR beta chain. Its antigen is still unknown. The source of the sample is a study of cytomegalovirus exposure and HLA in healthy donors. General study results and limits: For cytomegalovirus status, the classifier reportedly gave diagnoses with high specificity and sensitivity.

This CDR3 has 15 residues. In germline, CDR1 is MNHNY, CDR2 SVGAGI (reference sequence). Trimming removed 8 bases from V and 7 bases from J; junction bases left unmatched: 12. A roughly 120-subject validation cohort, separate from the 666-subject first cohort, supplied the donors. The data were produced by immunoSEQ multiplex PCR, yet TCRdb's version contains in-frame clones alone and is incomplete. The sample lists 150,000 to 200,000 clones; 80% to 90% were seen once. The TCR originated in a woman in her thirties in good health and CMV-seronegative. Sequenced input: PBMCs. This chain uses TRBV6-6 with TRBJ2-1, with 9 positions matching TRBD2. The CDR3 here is CASDGSGGSGNEQFF. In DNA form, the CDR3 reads TGTGCCAGCGACGGTAGCGGGGGATCCGGTAATGAGCAGTTCTTC.